Shown below are 9 T cell receptor beta chains from a single sample sequenced in a study of cytomegalovirus exposure and HLA in healthy donors. It was with 60 Vbeta and 13 Jbeta primers that the PCR ran. Sequencing was performed with immunoSEQ multiplex PCR; in TCRdb, only in-frame clones are kept and a portion is missing. The sample lists 75,000 to 95,000 clones; 85% to 90% were seen once. Sequenced material: PBMCs. Receptors were obtained from a man younger than 30 in good health and CMV-seronegative.

The chain links TRBV5-1 to TRBJ2-7, with D uncertain. Trimming shortened V by 0 bases and J by 0 bases, and 7 bases separated the two germline ends. Germline assignment: CDR1 SGHRS and CDR2 YFSETQ. The CDR3 totals 14 residues. In nucleotides, the CDR3 is TGCGCCAGCAGCTTGGATGCGCACTCCTACGAGCAGTACTTC. Protein: CASSLDAHSYEQYF.

The J gene is TRBJ2-2, the V gene TRBV10-3; a weak D match, TRBD2 (5 bases). Germline CDR1 is ENHRY and CDR2 is SYGVKD. This CDR3 contains 14 residues. V was cut by 7 bases and J by 8 bases, with 17 bases left in between. CDR3 region: CAIIARPGIGELFF. In DNA form, the CDR3 reads TGTGCCATCATCGCGCGGCCGGGGATAGGGGAGCTGTTTTTT.

The chain recombines TRBV7-3 with TRBJ2-1, with 7 bases fitting TRBD2. The CDR3 sequence is 13 residues long. The V gene end was trimmed by 7 bases and the J gene end by 8 bases; junction bases not matched to a gene: 8. The V gene's germline CDR1 is SGHTA and CDR2 FQGTGA. The CDR3 here is CASTTGGGDEQFF. DNA of the CDR3: TGTGCCAGCACGACGGGAGGAGGCGATGAGCAGTTCTTC.

The V and J genes are TRBV11-2 and TRBJ2-1, with 7 bases identical to TRBD2. J gave up 2 bases and V 4 bases, and 11 bases lay outside the gene matches. The CDR3 is 17 residues long. Germline CDR1 SGHAT, CDR2 FQNNGV. CDR3 in DNA: TGTGCCAGCAGCTATATCCCGACTAGCCCGGCCTACAATGAGCAGTTCTTC. Protein sequence: CASSYIPTSPAYNEQFF.

The chain links TRBV20-1 to TRBJ2-5; TRBD1 might be the D (5 bases). The germline gives CDR1 DFQATT, CDR2 SNEGSKA (reference sequence). CDR3 length equals 11 residues. Deletions cut 8 bases from V and 1 base from J, with 8 bases between. CDR3 DNA: TGCAGTACAGGTTTCCAAGAGACCCAGTACTTC. Its protein is CSTGFQETQYF.

The gene calls are TRBV13 and TRBJ1-4, with D perhaps matching TRBD1 (5 bases). Deletions cut 1 base from V and 7 bases from J, with 10 bases between. Germline V lookup: CDR1 PRHDT, CDR2 FYEKMQ (reference sequence). The length of the CDR3 is 14 residues. The CDR3 DNA follows: TGTGCCAGCAGCTTAGCCAGGGTGGCTGAAAAACTGTTTTTT. The encoded protein is CASSLARVAEKLFF.

As regards this clone: The same CDR3 also results from other DNA sequences found in this sample. The CDR3 coding sequence is TGCGCCAGCAGCCAAGTTTTGACTCGGCTCCTTCAGACGGTAGATGAAAAACTGTTTTTT. Encoded protein: CASSQVLTRLLQTVDEKLFF. V and J are TRBV4-3 and TRBJ1-4; D ambiguous. Trimming stripped 1 base from V and 6 bases from J, with 27 bases between. This CDR3 has 20 residues. Germline assignment: CDR1 LGHNA and CDR2 YSLEER.

The chain has TRBV18 and TRBJ2-1, with 10 bases lining up with TRBD2. V lost 6 bases, J lost 0 bases, and 5 bases stayed unmatched. The CDR3 contains 16 residues. CDR1 is KGHSH and CDR2 is LQKENI in the germline V gene. This CDR3 reads CASSSASGSSYNEQFF. For the CDR3, the DNA is TGTGCCAGCTCGTCCGCTAGCGGGAGCTCCTACAATGAGCAGTTCTTC. The full variable domain, completed using reference TRBV18 and TRBJ2-1, is NAGVMQNPRHLVRRRGQEARLRCSPMKGHSHVYWYRQLPEEGLKFMVYLQKENIIDESGMPKERFSAEFPKEGPSILRIQQVVRGDSAAYFCASSSASGSSYNEQFFGPGTRLTVL.

V gene TRBV5-1 combines with J gene TRBJ1-3; possibly TRBD1 for D (6 bases). With 4 bases removed from V and 4 bases from J, the gap between germline ends came to 9 bases. Germline values: CDR1 SGHRS, CDR2 YFSETQ. The CDR3 sequence is 13 residues long. CDR3 sequence (DNA): TGCGCCAGCAGCGCAGGGGTAGGAAACACCATATATTTT. It is translated as CASSAGVGNTIYF. The full variable domain, completed using reference TRBV5-1 and TRBJ1-3, is KAGVTQTPRYLIKTRGQQVTLSCSPISGHRSVSWYQQTPGQGLQFLFEYFSETQRNKGNFPGRFSGRQFSNSRSEMNVSTLELGDSALYLCASSAGVGNTIYFGEGSWLTVV.